A selection of T cell receptor beta chains follows, all from one sample in a study of shared T cell receptors in the human thymus. TCRdb's copy holds only in-frame clones and misses some; the assay was immunoSEQ multiplex PCR. In the table there are hundreds of thousands of clones, around 82% of which are singletons. The same data also went into a second study, on human thymus T cells.

The sequenced material came from thymocytes. Receptors were obtained from a boy younger than two with a congenital heart defect. Both conserved end residues are part of each CDR3. The order of the fields is J gene, clone size, D gene, V gene, CDR3 protein, CDR3 DNA. D genes are given only for firm matches. Not all rows give a size; the values are once, few, many and, for expanded clones, a class.

J: TRBJ2-7
size: NA
D: TRBD2
V: TRBV6-1
CDR3: CASSVNHWTSGKVDYEQYF
DNA: TGTGCCAGCAGTGTAAACCACTGGACTAGCGGGAAAGTTGACTACGAGCAGTACTTC

J: TRBJ2-2
size: NA
D: TRBD2
V: TRBV30
CDR3: CAWPGLAASNTGELFF
DNA: TGTGCCTGGCCGGGACTAGCGGCTTCGAACACCGGGGAGCTGTTTTTT

J: TRBJ2-1
size: NA
D: NA
V: TRBV27
CDR3: CATLGGADNEQFF
DNA: TGTGCCACACTAGGGGGGGCCGACAATGAGCAGTTCTTC

J: TRBJ1-5
size: NA
D: TRBD1
V: TRBV5-4
CDR3: CASSLQGGHQPQHF
DNA: TGTGCCAGCAGCTTGCAGGGGGGCCATCAGCCCCAGCATTTT

J: TRBJ2-3
size: NA
D: NA
V: TRBV27
CDR3: CASSWRARSSTDTQYF
DNA: TGTGCCAGCAGTTGGCGGGCCCGTTCTAGCACAGATACGCAGTATTTT

J: TRBJ2-7
size: NA
D: TRBD2
V: TRBV5-1
CDR3: CASSGTGTSGTYEQYF
DNA: TGCGCCAGCAGCGGAACCGGGACTAGCGGGACCTACGAGCAGTACTTC

J: TRBJ2-7
size: NA
D: NA
V: TRBV6-4
CDR3: CASSDASQLSYEQYF
DNA: TGTGCCAGCAGTGACGCTAGCCAACTCTCCTACGAGCAGTACTTC

J: TRBJ1-6
size: few
D: NA
V: TRBV6-1
CDR3: CASRSYYNSPLHF
DNA: TGTGCCAGCAGGTCCTACTATAATTCACCCCTCCACTTT

J: TRBJ1-1
size: NA
D: TRBD1
V: TRBV7-8
CDR3: CASSWGQKMNTEAFF
DNA: TGTGCCAGCAGCTGGGGACAGAAAATGAACACTGAAGCTTTCTTT

J: TRBJ2-7
size: NA
D: NA
V: TRBV11-2
CDR3: CASSSGHYEQYF
DNA: TGTGCCAGCAGCTCTGGACACTACGAGCAGTACTTC

J: TRBJ2-1
size: NA
D: TRBD1
V: TRBV5-4
CDR3: CASSFPGQVYNEQFF
DNA: TGTGCCAGCAGCTTTCCGGGACAGGTCTACAATGAGCAGTTCTTC

J: TRBJ1-3
size: NA
D: TRBD1
V: TRBV11-2
CDR3: CASSRNRGQDTIYF
DNA: TGTGCCAGCAGCCGTAACAGGGGTCAGGACACCATATATTTT

J: TRBJ2-7
size: NA
D: TRBD1
V: TRBV4-3
CDR3: CASSQGLDRGVGEQYF
DNA: TGCGCCAGCAGCCAAGGACTCGACAGGGGGGTCGGCGAGCAGTACTTC

J: TRBJ1-2
size: NA
D: TRBD1
V: TRBV5-4
CDR3: CASSLGTGAGYTF
DNA: TGTGCCAGCAGCTTGGGGACAGGGGCTGGCTACACCTTC

J: TRBJ1-1
size: NA
D: NA
V: TRBV7-2
CDR3: CASSSAGANTEAFF
DNA: TGTGCCAGCAGCTCCGCAGGGGCTAACACTGAAGCTTTCTTT

J: TRBJ2-7
size: few
D: TRBD2
V: TRBV11-2
CDR3: CASSLPGLAGGPGTYEQYF
DNA: TGTGCCAGCAGCTTACCGGGACTAGCGGGAGGGCCAGGGACCTACGAGCAGTACTTC

J: TRBJ2-5
size: once
D: NA
V: TRBV4-1
CDR3: CASTGRASGRFRETQYF
DNA: TGCGCCAGCACCGGAAGGGCGAGCGGGCGATTCAGGGAGACCCAGTACTTC

J: TRBJ2-7
size: NA
D: TRBD1
V: TRBV13
CDR3: CASSPQDRPYEQYF
DNA: TGTGCCAGCAGCCCTCAGGACAGGCCCTACGAGCAGTACTTC

J: TRBJ2-1
size: NA
D: TRBD2
V: TRBV5-1
CDR3: CASSLTAGVSEQFF
DNA: TGCGCCAGCAGCTTGACGGCGGGAGTTAGTGAGCAGTTCTTC

J: TRBJ2-4
size: once
D: TRBD2
V: TRBV27
CDR3: CASSSLAGNPKNIQYF
DNA: TGTGCCAGCAGTTCACTAGCGGGTAATCCCAAAAACATTCAGTACTTC

J: TRBJ2-1
size: NA
D: TRBD1
V: TRBV10-1
CDR3: CASSESPDRGGNEQFF
DNA: TGCGCCAGCAGTGAGTCGCCGGACAGGGGTGGGAATGAGCAGTTCTTC

J: TRBJ1-4
size: few
D: TRBD1
V: TRBV19
CDR3: CASSIETGINEKLFF
DNA: TGTGCCAGTAGTATTGAGACAGGGATCAATGAAAAACTGTTTTTT

J: TRBJ1-2
size: NA
D: TRBD1
V: TRBV4-1
CDR3: CASSPYAGQGNYGYTF
DNA: TGCGCCAGCAGCCCATATGCGGGACAGGGTAACTATGGCTACACCTTC

J: TRBJ2-1
size: NA
D: TRBD2
V: TRBV5-6
CDR3: CASSPGLAGNEQFF
DNA: TGTGCCAGCAGCCCTGGACTAGCGGGCAATGAGCAGTTCTTC

J: TRBJ1-1
size: NA
D: NA
V: TRBV5-4
CDR3: CASSLGGGTEAFF
DNA: TGTGCCAGCAGCTTGGGGGGGGGAACTGAAGCTTTCTTT

J: TRBJ2-1
size: NA
D: NA
V: TRBV4-3
CDR3: CASSQDRGLAVNEQFF
DNA: TGCGCCAGCAGCCAAGACAGGGGGCTAGCGGTCAATGAGCAGTTCTTC

J: TRBJ2-5
size: NA
D: NA
V: TRBV4-2
CDR3: CASSQFPSMTQYF
DNA: TGTGCCAGCAGCCAGTTCCCTTCTATGACCCAGTACTTC

J: TRBJ2-1
size: NA
D: TRBD2
V: TRBV14
CDR3: CASTLESGRRGEQFF
DNA: TGTGCCAGCACCCTTGAGAGCGGGAGAAGGGGTGAGCAGTTCTTC

J: TRBJ1-2
size: NA
D: NA
V: TRBV29-1
CDR3: CSVVGANYGYTF
DNA: TGCAGCGTTGTCGGAGCTAACTATGGCTACACCTTC

J: TRBJ2-3
size: NA
D: TRBD2
V: TRBV11-2
CDR3: CASRGLAGVKDTQYF
DNA: TGTGCCAGTCGGGGACTAGCGGGAGTTAAAGATACGCAGTATTTT

J: TRBJ2-1
size: NA
D: NA
V: TRBV19
CDR3: CARRRAIGQFF
DNA: TGTGCCAGGCGGAGGGCTATAGGGCAGTTCTTC

J: TRBJ2-1
size: NA
D: NA
V: TRBV9
CDR3: CASSVGYLNEQFF
DNA: TGTGCCAGCAGCGTAGGCTACCTCAATGAGCAGTTCTTC

J: TRBJ2-2
size: NA
D: TRBD1
V: TRBV5-6
CDR3: CASSAGQAPGELFF
DNA: TGTGCCAGCAGCGCCGGACAGGCACCCGGGGAGCTGTTTTTT

J: TRBJ2-7
size: NA
D: TRBD2
V: TRBV27
CDR3: CASSPALGLAEAYEQYF
DNA: TGTGCCAGCAGTCCAGCCCTCGGACTAGCGGAGGCCTACGAGCAGTACTTC

J: TRBJ2-7
size: NA
D: NA
V: TRBV11-2
CDR3: CASSRGPGGPYYEQYF
DNA: TGTGCCAGCAGCCGGGGGCCAGGGGGTCCATACTACGAGCAGTACTTC

J: TRBJ2-7
size: once
D: TRBD2
V: TRBV4-3
CDR3: CASSQQVPGLAGGPYEQYF
DNA: TGCGCCAGCAGCCAACAGGTCCCGGGGCTAGCGGGTGGGCCCTACGAGCAGTACTTC

J: TRBJ1-5
size: NA
D: TRBD1
V: TRBV14
CDR3: CASTDSDYGDREGNQPQHF
DNA: TGTGCCAGCACCGATAGTGACTATGGGGACAGGGAGGGAAATCAGCCCCAGCATTTT

J: TRBJ2-4
size: NA
D: NA
V: TRBV6-5
CDR3: CASSSLSRTAKNIQYF
DNA: TGTGCCAGCAGTTCCCTCTCGCGTACAGCCAAAAACATTCAGTACTTC

J: TRBJ2-7
size: NA
D: TRBD2
V: TRBV19
CDR3: CAIRLQREGGEQYF
DNA: TGTGCCATTCGCCTACAGCGGGAGGGAGGCGAGCAGTACTTC

J: TRBJ2-1
size: NA
D: TRBD2
V: TRBV6-4
CDR3: CATPGLAAYNEQFF
DNA: TGTGCCACACCCGGACTAGCGGCCTACAATGAGCAGTTCTTC

J: TRBJ2-7
size: NA
D: TRBD2
V: TRBV5-1
CDR3: CASSLDSGRAAYEQYF
DNA: TGCGCCAGCAGCTTAGACAGCGGGAGGGCCGCGTACGAGCAGTACTTC

J: TRBJ2-7
size: NA
D: TRBD2
V: TRBV7-9
CDR3: CASTYDGGAYEQYF
DNA: TGTGCCAGCACTTACGACGGGGGGGCCTACGAGCAGTACTTC

J: TRBJ1-2
size: NA
D: NA
V: TRBV10-3
CDR3: CATLAGGDGGYTF
DNA: TGTGCCACCTTGGCGGGAGGGGATGGTGGCTACACCTTC

J: TRBJ2-1
size: NA
D: NA
V: TRBV5-1
CDR3: CASSFDSYNEQFF
DNA: TGCGCCAGCAGCTTCGACAGCTACAATGAGCAGTTCTTC

J: TRBJ1-1
size: NA
D: NA
V: TRBV9
CDR3: CASSAWEDTEAFF
DNA: TGTGCCAGCAGCGCCTGGGAGGACACTGAAGCTTTCTTT

J: TRBJ2-7
size: NA
D: NA
V: TRBV5-6
CDR3: CASSHGRSTYEQYF
DNA: TGTGCCAGCAGCCACGGGAGAAGCACCTACGAGCAGTACTTC

J: TRBJ2-7
size: few
D: TRBD2
V: TRBV5-8
CDR3: CASRGKRERDGYEQYF
DNA: TGTGCCAGCAGAGGGAAGCGGGAAAGAGATGGCTACGAGCAGTACTTC

J: TRBJ2-1
size: NA
D: NA
V: TRBV14
CDR3: CASSQDCGSSVDYNEQFF
DNA: TGTGCCAGCAGCCAAGATTGCGGTAGCAGTGTCGACTACAATGAGCAGTTCTTC

J: TRBJ2-1
size: NA
D: NA
V: TRBV12-5
CDR3: CASGYDGSGNEQFF
DNA: TGTGCTAGTGGTTACGACGGGAGCGGGAATGAGCAGTTCTTC

J: TRBJ1-1
size: NA
D: NA
V: TRBV4-3
CDR3: CASSQLQGEDTEAFF
DNA: TGCGCCAGCAGCCAACTCCAGGGTGAGGACACTGAAGCTTTCTTT

J: TRBJ1-3
size: once
D: NA
V: TRBV4-1
CDR3: CASSQEVLSALSGNTIYF
DNA: TGCGCCAGCAGCCAGGAGGTTTTGTCAGCACTCTCTGGAAACACCATATATTTT

J: TRBJ2-1
size: NA
D: NA
V: TRBV11-3
CDR3: CASSLARSYNEQFF
DNA: TGTGCCAGCAGCTTAGCCAGGTCCTACAATGAGCAGTTCTTC

J: TRBJ1-3
size: NA
D: TRBD1
V: TRBV7-8
CDR3: CASSLRRQGVSGNTIYF
DNA: TGTGCCAGCAGCTTACGCAGGCAGGGGGTCTCTGGAAACACCATATATTTT